This T cell receptor (beta chain) was captured in a study of T cell responses to AZD1222 COVID-19 vaccine. Whole-study findings and limits: Seropositivity was recorded at baseline in only six AZD1222 recipients. Unmutated variant regions reportedly attract nearly half of all spike-specific TCRs.

Sequencing was performed with immunoSEQ multiplex PCR; in TCRdb, only in-frame clones are kept and a portion is missing. The sample has under 150,000 clones, 80% to 90% seen once. Notes on this clone: Its antigen is as yet unknown.

Trimming shortened V by 2 bases and J by 0 bases, and 2 bases separated the two germline ends. The CDR3 length is 12 residues. The germline V gene encodes CDR1 MNHEY and CDR2 SVGAGI. The V gene is TRBV6-5, the J gene TRBJ2-7; D ambiguous. The receptor was isolated from an adult in good health. The specimen was peripheral blood, collected on day 0 of MenACWY control vaccination. The CDR3 here is CASSYDSYEQYF. In DNA, the CDR3 is TGTGCCAGCAGTTACGACTCCTACGAGCAGTACTTC.